The 8 T cell receptor beta chains in this list originate from one sample, sequenced in a study of cytomegalovirus exposure and HLA in healthy donors. A multiplex PCR was run with 60 Vbeta primers and 13 Jbeta primers. Only in-frame clones appear in the TCRdb table, and some are missing; sequencing was by immunoSEQ multiplex PCR. The sample lists under 130,000 clones, under 85% seen once, with about 5.9% in the top ten. Sequencing input: PBMCs. The receptors here all came from a man between 18 and 29 years old in good health and CMV-seronegative.

The V gene is TRBV10-3, the J gene TRBJ2-3; a possible D gene is TRBD1 (6 bases). V gave up 6 bases and J gave up 1 base, with 11 bases separating them. This CDR3 has 14 amino acids. Germline V gene lookup returns CDR1 ENHRY and CDR2 SYGVKD. As DNA, the CDR3 is TGTGCCATCAGCTCTCGGACAGGCACAGATACGCAGTATTTT. Protein product: CAISSRTGTDTQYF.

CDR3 amino acids: CASSPYAQGAMNTEAFF. CDR3 coding DNA: TGTGCCAGTAGTCCTTATGCACAGGGGGCCATGAACACTGAAGCTTTCTTT. This rearrangement joins TRBV19 to TRBJ1-1; 9 positions match TRBD1. The CDR3 length is 17 residues. With V trimmed by 5 bases and J by 0 bases, 10 bases remained unmatched. Per germline, CDR1 LNHDA and CDR2 SQIVND (reference sequence).

The count of this clone is one. The chain couples TRBV5-4 to TRBJ1-1; D uncertain. The CDR3 has 13 residues. In germline, CDR1 is SGHNT, CDR2 YYREEE (reference sequence). The V end lost 0 bases, the J end lost 6 bases, and 9 bases lay between the germline ends. CDR3 nucleotides: TGTGCCAGCAGCTTGGACCCCCAGTCTGAAGCTTTCTTT. This gives the protein CASSLDPQSEAFF.

The chain uses TRBV9 and TRBJ2-1; 15 nucleotides align to TRBD2. The V and J ends lost 4 bases and 4 bases, in that order; junction bases with no gene match: 6. Germline V gene sequence: CDR1 SGDLS, CDR2 YYNGEE. The length of the CDR3 is 17 residues. This CDR3 is CASSFRTSGRGYNEQFF. CDR3 coding DNA: TGTGCCAGCAGCTTCCGGACTAGCGGGAGGGGGTACAATGAGCAGTTCTTC. Full variable domain (remainder filled in from reference TRBV9 and TRBJ2-1): DSGVTQTPKHLITATGQRVTLRCSPRSGDLSVYWYQQSLDQGLQFLIQYYNGEERAKGNILERFSAQQFPDLHSELNLSSLELGDSALYFCASSFRTSGRGYNEQFFGPGTRLTVL.

This clone was detected only once. The CDR3 region has the DNA TGTGCCAGCAGTCCTTACAATGAGCAGTTCTTC. Protein: CASSPYNEQFF. This chain uses TRBV2 with TRBJ2-1; no clear D gene. CDR1 and CDR2 from the germline V gene are SNHLY and FYNNEI. V was clipped by 5 bases and J by 4 bases, with 3 bases between them. The CDR3 contains 11 residues.

The chain employs TRBV6-5 and TRBJ2-7; D perhaps matches TRBD1 (6 bases). Trimming took 4 bases from V and 0 from J, leaving 10 bases between them. Germline CDR1 MNHEY, CDR2 SVGAGI. The CDR3 extends over 14 amino acids. The CDR3 is CASSFRDTSYEQYF. CDR3 DNA sequence: TGTGCCAGCAGTTTCCGGGACACCTCCTACGAGCAGTACTTC.

The chain joins TRBV9 to TRBJ1-1; possibly TRBD1 for D (6 bases). The CDR3 runs 15 residues. Germline V gene lookup returns CDR1 SGDLS and CDR2 YYNGEE. Trimming left V 4 bases short and J 4 bases short, with 17 bases between. In DNA, the CDR3 is TGTGCCAGCAGCTTAGGGGGGGGGTCGAGCACTGAAGCTTTCTTT. This codes for CASSLGGGSSTEAFF.

The chain recombines TRBV7-9 with TRBJ2-7, with TRBD1 matching 7 bases. Unmatched junction bases numbered 13, after V lost 5 bases and J lost 6 bases. The CDR3 has 15 amino acids. Looked up from germline, CDR1 is SEHNR and CDR2 is FQNEAQ (reference sequence). CDR3 coding DNA: TGTGCCAGCAGCCCTGCCGGACAGGTTCTTCGCGAGCAGTACTTC. Amino acids: CASSPAGQVLREQYF. Full variable domain (missing parts from reference TRBV7-9 and TRBJ2-7): DTGVSQNPRHKITKRGQNVTFRCDPISEHNRLYWYRQTLGQGPEFLTYFQNEAQLEKSRLLSDRFSAERPKGSFSTLEIQRTEQGDSAMYLCASSPAGQVLREQYFGPGTRLTVT.